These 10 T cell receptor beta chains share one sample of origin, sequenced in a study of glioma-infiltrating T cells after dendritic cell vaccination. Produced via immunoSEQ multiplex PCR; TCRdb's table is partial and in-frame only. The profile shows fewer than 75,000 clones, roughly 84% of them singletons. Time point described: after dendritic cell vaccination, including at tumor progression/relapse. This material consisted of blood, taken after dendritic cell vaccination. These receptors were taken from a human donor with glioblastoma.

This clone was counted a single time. The CDR3 loop reads CASGRGSADTQYF. CDR3 sequence (DNA): TGTGCCAGCGGTCGGGGGAGTGCGGATACGCAGTATTTT. V usage is TRBV6-5 and J usage is TRBJ2-3; a possible D gene is TRBD2 (6 bases). CDR1 is MNHEY, CDR2 SVGAGI, per germline. V lost 8 bases to trimming and J lost 6 bases, with 15 bases between them. CDR3 length equals 13 residues.

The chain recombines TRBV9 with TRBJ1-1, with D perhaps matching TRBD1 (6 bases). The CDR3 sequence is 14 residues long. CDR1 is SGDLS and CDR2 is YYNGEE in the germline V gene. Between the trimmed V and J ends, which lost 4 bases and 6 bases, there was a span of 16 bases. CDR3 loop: CASSKGGAWAEAFF. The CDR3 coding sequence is TGTGCCAGCAGCAAGGGGGGGGCTTGGGCTGAAGCTTTCTTT.

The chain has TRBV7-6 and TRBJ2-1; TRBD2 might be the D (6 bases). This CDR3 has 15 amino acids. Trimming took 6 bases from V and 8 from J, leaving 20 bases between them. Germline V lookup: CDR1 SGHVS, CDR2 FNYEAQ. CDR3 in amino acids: CASSPSGDSQHEQFF. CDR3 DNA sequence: TGTGCCAGCAGTCCTTCGGGGGACTCGCAGCATGAGCAGTTCTTC.

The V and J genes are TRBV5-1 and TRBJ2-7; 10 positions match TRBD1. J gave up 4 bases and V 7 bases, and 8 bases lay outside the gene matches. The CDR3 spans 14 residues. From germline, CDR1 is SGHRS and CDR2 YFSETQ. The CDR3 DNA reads TGCGCCAGCGCAAACCGGGACAGGGGTTACGAGCAGTACTTC. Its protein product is CASANRDRGYEQYF.

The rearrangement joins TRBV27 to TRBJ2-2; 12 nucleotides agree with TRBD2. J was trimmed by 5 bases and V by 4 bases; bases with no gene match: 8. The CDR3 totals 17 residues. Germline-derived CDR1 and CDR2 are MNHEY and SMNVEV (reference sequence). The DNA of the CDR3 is TGTGCCAGCAGTTCCGCGACTAGCGGGGGTCTGACCGGGGAGCTGTTTTTT. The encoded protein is CASSSATSGGLTGELFF.

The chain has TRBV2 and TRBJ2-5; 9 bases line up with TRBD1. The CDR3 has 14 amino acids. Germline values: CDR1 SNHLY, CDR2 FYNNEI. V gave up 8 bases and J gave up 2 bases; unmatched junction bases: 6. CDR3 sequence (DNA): TGTGCCAGCCTTGGACAGGGGAGTCAAGAGACCCAGTACTTC. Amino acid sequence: CASLGQGSQETQYF.

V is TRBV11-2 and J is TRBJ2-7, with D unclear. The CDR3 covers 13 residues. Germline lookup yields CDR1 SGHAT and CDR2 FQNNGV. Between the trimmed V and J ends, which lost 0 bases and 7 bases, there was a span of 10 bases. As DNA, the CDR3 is TGTGCCAGCAGCTTAGAACCCCCGGAGGAGCAGTACTTC. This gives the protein CASSLEPPEEQYF.

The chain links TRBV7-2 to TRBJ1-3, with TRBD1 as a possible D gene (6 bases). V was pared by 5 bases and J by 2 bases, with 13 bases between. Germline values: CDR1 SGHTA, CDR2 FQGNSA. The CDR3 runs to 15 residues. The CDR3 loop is CASSEPTGPGNTIYF. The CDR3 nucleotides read TGTGCCAGCAGCGAACCGACAGGCCCTGGAAACACCATATATTTT.

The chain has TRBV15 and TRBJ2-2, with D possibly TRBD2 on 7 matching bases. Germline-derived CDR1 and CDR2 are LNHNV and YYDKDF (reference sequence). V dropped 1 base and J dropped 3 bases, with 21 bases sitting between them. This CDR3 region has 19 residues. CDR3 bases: TGTGCCACCAGCAGAGGATTGAGATCGGGGGGCGGGCACACCGGGGAGCTGTTTTTT. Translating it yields CATSRGLRSGGGHTGELFF.

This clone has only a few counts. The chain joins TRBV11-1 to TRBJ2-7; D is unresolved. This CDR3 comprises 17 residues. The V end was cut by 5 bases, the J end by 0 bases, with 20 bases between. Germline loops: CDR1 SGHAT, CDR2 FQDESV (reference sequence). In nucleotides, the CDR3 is TGTGCCAGCAGCCCCGGTTTGGCTCGAGGCCACTCCTACGAGCAGTACTTC. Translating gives CASSPGLARGHSYEQYF.